The rows below give T cell receptor beta chains drawn from one sample of a study of post-analysis software for immune sequencing data. TCRdb independently ran MiXCR on the PCR reads; one entry per CDR3 protein. Found here are 750,000 to 950,000 distinct CDR3 sequences, 53% of them singletons; the top ten hold around 4.5%. Material: blood. These receptors came from a girl aged 5 to 17 with multiple sclerosis. The CDR3 runs from the conserved cysteine through the conserved F or W. The order of the fields is clone size, CDR3 length, J gene, V gene, D gene, CDR3 DNA, CDR3 protein. The D gene is left open where the match is weak. Part of the rows lack a size; the others show once, few, many or a class for expanded clones.

- | 17 | TRBJ1-5 | TRBV7-8 | - | TGTGCCAGCAGTCTCCTCAGGGCAGGGAATAGCAATCAGCCCCAGCATTTT | CASSLLRAGNSNQPQHF
few | 14 | TRBJ2-7 | TRBV7-8 | TRBD2 | TGTGCCAGCAGCTTTAGCGGGCTACCCTACGAGCAGTACTTC | CASSFSGLPYEQYF
few | 16 | TRBJ2-7 | TRBV18 | TRBD1 | TGTGCCACCTTCGGCGCGAACAGGGGGTTAAGGGACGAGCAGTACTTC | CATFGANRGLRDEQYF
- | 15 | TRBJ2-2 | TRBV5-1 | - | TGCGCCAGCAGCTTGGTCTCGAGGGCCACCGGGGAGCTGTTTTTT | CASSLVSRATGELFF
- | 16 | TRBJ2-5 | TRBV9 | TRBD2 | TGTGCCAGCAGCCCCGGGGATAGCGGGAACCAAGAGACCCAGTACTTC | CASSPGDSGNQETQYF
- | 14 | TRBJ2-7 | TRBV29-1 | TRBD2 | TGCAGCGTTGCGGGACTAGCGGGAGTGTACGAGCAGTACTTC | CSVAGLAGVYEQYF
- | 15 | TRBJ2-7 | TRBV4-1 | TRBD1 | TGCGCCAGCAGCCAAGGACAGGGGCCACAGTACGAGCAGTACTTC | CASSQGQGPQYEQYF
- | 17 | TRBJ2-1 | TRBV7-6 | TRBD1 | TGTGCCAGCAGCTCGCGCGGAGACAGGGGGACTTACAATGAGCAGTTCTTC | CASSSRGDRGTYNEQFF
- | 13 | TRBJ2-7 | TRBV29-1 | TRBD1 | TGCAGCGCCCGAGGGACAGAAGACTACGAGCAGTACTTC | CSARGTEDYEQYF
- | 14 | TRBJ2-1 | TRBV6-6 | TRBD1 | TGTGCCAGCAGTTTACAGGGGGAGCACAATGAGCAGTTCTTC | CASSLQGEHNEQFF